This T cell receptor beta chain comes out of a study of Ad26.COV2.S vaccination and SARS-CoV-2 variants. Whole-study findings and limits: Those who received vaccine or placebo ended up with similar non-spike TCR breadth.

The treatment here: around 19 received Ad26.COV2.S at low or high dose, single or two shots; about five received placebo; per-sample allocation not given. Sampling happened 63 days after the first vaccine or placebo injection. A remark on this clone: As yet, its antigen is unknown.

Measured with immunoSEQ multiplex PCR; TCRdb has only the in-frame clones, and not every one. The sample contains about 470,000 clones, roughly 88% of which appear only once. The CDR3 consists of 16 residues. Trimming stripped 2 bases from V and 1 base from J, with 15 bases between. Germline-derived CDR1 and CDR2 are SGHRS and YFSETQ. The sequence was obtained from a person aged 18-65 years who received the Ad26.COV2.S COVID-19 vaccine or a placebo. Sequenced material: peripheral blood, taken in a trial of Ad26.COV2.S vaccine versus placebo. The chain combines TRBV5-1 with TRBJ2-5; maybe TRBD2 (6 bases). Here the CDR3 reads CASSLAGTQLQETQYF. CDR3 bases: TGCGCCAGCAGCTTAGCCGGGACTCAACTCCAAGAGACCCAGTACTTC.